This TCR beta chain was documented in a study of shared clonotypes between healthy human individuals. The CDR3 loop spans 15 amino acids. V was pared by 5 bases and J by 1 base, with 5 bases of the junction left unmatched. Germline V lookup: CDR1 SEHNR, CDR2 FQNEAQ (reference sequence). Note on this clone: Its antigen is unidentified.

Overall study findings and caveats: The study generally estimated greater richness for naive than memory subsets. Relative to their counterparts shared across all four donors, non-shared clonotypes exhibited diminished generation probabilities. The sharing of about 5.3% of naive CD4 clonotypes was seen across a handful of donors.

Here immunoSEQ multiplex PCR was the method, and the copy in TCRdb shows in-frame clones only, minus some. The sample contains 2 million to 3 million clones, more than 85% of which appear only once. A split of CD4+ cells into CD45RA+ naive and CD45RA-negative memory subsets was performed. Sequencing was done on a sample of naive CD4+ T cells from PBMCs. Specified subset: CD45RA+ positively selected. The chain combines TRBV7-9 with TRBJ2-1; 7 positions agree with TRBD1. The receptor was derived from a man younger than 35 in good health. Some clones in this sample may be carry-over from other donors' samples. The CDR3 reads CASSPPGGSYNEQFF. CDR3 nucleotide sequence: TGTGCCAGCAGCCCCCCAGGGGGTTCCTACAATGAGCAGTTCTTC.